This T cell receptor (beta chain) originates from a study of cytomegalovirus exposure and HLA in healthy donors. The PCR employed 60 Vbeta primers together with 13 Jbeta primers. The repertoire was sequenced with immunoSEQ multiplex PCR; TCRdb's copy has only in-frame clones and lacks some. The sample consists of some 70,000 clones, approximately 82% of them appearing once. Germline trimming cut 4 bases from V and 8 bases from J; bases unmatched to any gene: 11. The CDR3 has 15 residues. In germline, CDR1 is SGHTA, CDR2 FQGNSA. Whole-study findings and limits: Analysis was carried out at a later point, and it linked a missense DCLRE1C variant to TCR beta V- and J-gene trimming.

As regards this clone: The antigen is undetermined.

The chain uses TRBV7-2 and TRBJ1-2, with 9 positions matching TRBD1. This clonotype originated in a young man in good health and CMV-seronegative. Sequenced: PBMCs. The CDR3 DNA is TGTGCCAGCAGCTCGGGATCACAGGGGGCAAGAGGCTACACCTTC. This translates into CASSSGSQGARGYTF.